This T cell receptor (beta chain) originates from a study of cytomegalovirus exposure and HLA in healthy donors. Use of 60 Vbeta and 13 Jbeta primers characterized the PCR. The table came from immunoSEQ multiplex PCR; TCRdb's copy has only in-frame clones and leaves some out. The sample holds approximately 130,000 clones. Comment on this clone: The target antigen is unknown.

V lost 3 bases to trimming and J lost 1 base; unmatched junction nucleotides: 1. The germline CDR1 and CDR2 sequences are MNHEY and SMNVEV (reference sequence). This CDR3 region has 14 residues. Regarding the study as a whole: Productive status was seen about 90% or about 30% of the time for most TCR beta V segments in an earlier analysis.

Sequencing was performed on PBMCs. The receptor's source is a woman aged 55-69 years in good health and CMV-seronegative. This chain connects TRBV27 to TRBJ1-1; 8 bases fit TRBD1. The CDR3 spells CASSFDRGNTEAFF. The CDR3, as DNA: TGTGCCAGCAGTTTCGACAGGGGGAACACTGAAGCTTTCTTT.